This paragraph reports one T cell receptor (beta chain). The data were produced by immunoSEQ multiplex PCR, yet TCRdb's version contains in-frame clones alone and is incomplete. Of 200,000 to 250,000 clones listed, nearly 90% are singletons. CDR3 length: 15 residues. Germline assignment: CDR1 SNHLY and CDR2 FYNNEI. V was cut by 3 bases and J by 3 bases, with 14 bases left in between. The entry originates in a study of blood T cell repertoires in COVID-19. Across the whole study: T cells, B-cell-depleted T cells, or PBMCs supplied cDNA or gDNA.

Participants' reported clinical history set cohort assignment. The receptor's source is a man aged 30-40 years who had recovered from COVID-19. The sequenced material came from PBMCs or T cells enriched from blood (not recorded which). The chain joins TRBV2 to TRBJ1-1; D might be TRBD1 (6 bases). CDR3 region: CASSDLVGGYTEAFF. The CDR3 DNA reads TGTGCCAGCAGTGACTTAGTAGGGGGTTACACTGAAGCTTTCTTT.